This record looks at one T cell receptor (beta chain) sequence and its context. Its antigen specificity is not known. Base qualities were left out, and no much larger clone turns up one base away. These data are taken from a study of cytomegalovirus exposure and HLA in healthy donors (TCRdb year 2017). General notes on the study: According to a later analysis, one platform produced both the roughly 120 validation repertoires and the 730 or so repertoires of the first cohort. The study was designed to test whether signatures of past pathogen exposure could be identified by cataloging public T cell receptors. Besides the first cohort of some 670 subjects, a separate validation cohort made up of over 95 different subjects was used. High-throughput TCR immunosequencing, statistical association of individual TCRs with disease status, and machine learning were combined to predict cytomegalovirus infection status.

The donors were included in the validation cohort of roughly 130 subjects, a group kept apart from the approximately 700-subject first cohort. Library preparation was by the immunoSEQ multiplex PCR assay. In the source study's methods: A statistical classification framework was built to diagnose cytomegalovirus status from the catalog of TCR beta chain sequences. TCRdb re-hosts the immuneACCESS table, in-frame sequences only. Its copies lack some clones; in the studies checked, an unresolved V gene accounts for under half of them, and the cause for the rest is not known. That table furnishes V, J and clone size, whereas the DNA furnished D and trimming. A total of about 150,000 clones appear in this sample, almost 85% of them only once. Roughly 27% of the sample rests with the top ten. The paper's findings and limits, for the study overall: The authors suggested that the approach could potentially be generalized to other disease states and immunological phenotypes. A total of roughly 160 TCR beta chains were listed by the study as associated with cytomegalovirus. The classifier was reported to diagnose cytomegalovirus status with high specificity and sensitivity in both the original and validation cohorts. While some public TCRs were present in many individuals, most TCR sequences turned up only very rarely across donors. The validation cohort had no HLA typing available for a later analysis, so co-occurrence within that cohort was assessed over all 120 or so repertoires. Subsequent analysis determined that TCRs grouped into clusters in the first cohort also showed a tendency toward co-occurrence across the 90 to 150 validation repertoires, and 85% to 95% of cluster scores exceeded 0. In vitro tests confirmed that a few of the cytomegalovirus-associated TCR beta chains recognize cytomegalovirus antigens.

What was sequenced was PBMCs. The TCR originated in a man aged 25 to 40 in good health and CMV-seropositive.

CDR3 loop: CASSQDRLAGTQETQYF. In nucleotide form, the sequence is TGCGCCAGCAGCCAAGATCGGCTAGCGGGGACCCAAGAGACCCAGTACTTC. The chain is encoded by TRBV4-1 joined to TRBJ2-5; 9 bases in between match TRBD2. There are 17 amino acids in the CDR3, from cysteine to phenylalanine inclusive. CDR3 DNA only is kept here, 51 bases in frame from base 1. Trimming removed 0 bases from V and 1 base from J; the gene matches leave 6 bases unexplained. CDR1 and CDR2 are read off the germline V gene as MGHRA and YSYEKL.